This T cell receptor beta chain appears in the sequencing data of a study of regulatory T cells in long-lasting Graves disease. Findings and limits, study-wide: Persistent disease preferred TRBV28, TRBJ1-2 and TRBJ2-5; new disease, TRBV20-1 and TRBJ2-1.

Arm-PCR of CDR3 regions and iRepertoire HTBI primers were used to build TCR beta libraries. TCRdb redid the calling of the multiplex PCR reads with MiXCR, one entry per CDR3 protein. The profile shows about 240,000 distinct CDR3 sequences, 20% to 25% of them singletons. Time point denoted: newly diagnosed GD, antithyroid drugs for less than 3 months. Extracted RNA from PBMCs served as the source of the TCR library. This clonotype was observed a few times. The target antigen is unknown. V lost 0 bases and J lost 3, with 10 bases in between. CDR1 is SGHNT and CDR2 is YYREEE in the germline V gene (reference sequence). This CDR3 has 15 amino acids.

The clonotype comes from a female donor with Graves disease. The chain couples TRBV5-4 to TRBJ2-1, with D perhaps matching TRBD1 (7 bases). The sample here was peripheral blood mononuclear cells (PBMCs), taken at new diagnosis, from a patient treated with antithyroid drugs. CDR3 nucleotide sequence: TGTGCCAGCAGCTTGGGTCAGGGGGGCTACAATGAGCAGTTCTTC. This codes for CASSLGQGGYNEQFF.